The 9 T cell receptor beta chains below come from one sample, sequenced in a study of blood T cells in healthy people across ages (dated by TCRdb to between 2015 and 2016). The library was obtained by 5' RACE. The data were produced on an Illumina HiSeq 2500. A second roughly 7 to 11 cycle PCR used a sample-barcoded 5' primer and a J-beta primer mix. TCRdb trimmed public reads at Q25 via fastp, called clones via MiXCR and kept in-frame beta chains. Rows are unified per CDR3 protein, each entry keeping the most common DNA and genes. Within this sample are about 1.4 million distinct CDR3 sequences, with roughly 59% of them counted one time only. The ten largest clones take up over 5.5% of the sample. The sequenced sample consisted of blood. Receptors originate from a man between 18 and 35 years old in good health.

The chain recombines TRBV6-5 with TRBJ1-2; D is unclear. Germline CDR1 and CDR2: MNHEY and SVGAGI. The ends were cut back, 6 bases at V and 7 bases at J, with 12 bases in the middle. This CDR3 contains 12 residues. The CDR3 is CASRNLKLGYTF. For the CDR3, the DNA is TGTGCCAGCAGGAACCTTAAGCTTGGCTACACCTTC.

This clonotype was detected many times. The rearrangement uses TRBV29-1 and TRBJ2-3; no clear D gene. The CDR3 length is 9 residues. The germline CDR1 and CDR2 sequences are SQVTM and ANQGSEA. Trimming removed 3 bases from V and 6 bases from J, with 1 base in between. For the CDR3, the DNA is TGCAGCGTTGATGATACGCAGTATTTT. Its translation is CSVDDTQYF.

This clonotype was detected only a few times. The chain couples TRBV20-1 to TRBJ2-6; D is unresolved. Trimming took 3 bases from V and 0 from J, leaving 6 bases between them. Germline-derived CDR1 and CDR2 are DFQATT and SNEGSKA (reference sequence). CDR3 size: 14 residues. This CDR3 reads CSARVNSGANVLTF. CDR3 bases: TGCAGTGCTAGGGTTAACTCTGGGGCCAACGTCCTGACTTTC.

The genes are TRBV3-1 and TRBJ2-5; 11 nucleotides line up with TRBD2. Germline V CDR1 and CDR2: LGHDT, YNNKEL (reference sequence). V was clipped by 5 bases and J by 5 bases; unmatched bases: 4. The CDR3 has 14 residues. The CDR3 region has the DNA TGTGCCAGCAGCGACGGACTAGCGGGTGAGACCCAGTACTTC. Protein product: CASSDGLAGETQYF.

This sequence joins TRBV12-5 and TRBJ2-7, with 10 bases aligning to TRBD2. CDR1 is LGHNT, CDR2 FRNRAP, per germline. CDR3 size: 18 residues. V was clipped by 4 bases and J by 2 bases; unmatched bases: 14. The CDR3 DNA reads TGTGCTAGTGGTTCCAATTATCGCCTAGCGGGAGAGGCCTACGAGCAGTACTTC. Translated, it gives CASGSNYRLAGEAYEQYF. The variable domain in full, with the rest retrieved from reference TRBV12-5 and TRBJ2-7, is DARVTQTPRHKVTEMGQEVTMRCQPILGHNTVFWYRQTMMQGLELLAYFRNRAPLDDSGMPKDRFSAEMPDATLATLKIQPSEPRDSAVYFCASGSNYRLAGEAYEQYFGPGTRLTVT.

J is TRBJ1-4 and V is TRBV7-8, with a possible D match to TRBD1 (5 bases). V was shortened by 5 bases and J by 8 bases, with 15 bases between the two germline ends. The germline gives CDR1 SGHVS, CDR2 FQNEAQ. The CDR3 totals 14 residues. The CDR3 here is CASSRPGRQEKLFF. CDR3 DNA sequence: TGTGCCAGCAGCCGACCGGGACGGCAAGAAAAACTGTTTTTT.

This clonotype appeared a single time. The gene calls are TRBV15 and TRBJ2-2; TRBD1 might be the D (6 bases). The CDR3 runs 15 residues. Germline CDR1 is LNHNV and CDR2 is YYDKDF (reference sequence). V dropped 0 bases and J dropped 5 bases, with 10 bases sitting between them. The chain's CDR3 is CATSRDQGWTGELFF. In DNA, the CDR3 is TGTGCCACCAGCAGAGATCAGGGGTGGACCGGGGAGCTGTTTTTT.

This clonotype showed up just a few times. The rearrangement uses TRBV29-1 and TRBJ2-1; 8 bases line up with TRBD1. The CDR3 sequence is 15 residues long. Germline values: CDR1 SQVTM, CDR2 ANQGSEA. After removal of 6 bases from V and 4 bases from J, the junction contained 11 bases not matched to a gene. This CDR3 is CSVPDRDRFYNEQFF. In DNA form, the CDR3 reads TGCAGCGTCCCGGACAGGGATCGCTTTTACAATGAGCAGTTCTTC.

The chain is built from TRBV4-1 and TRBJ1-5; 7 bases match TRBD1. Trimming at V came to 4 bases and at J to 5 bases, leaving 8 bases not matched to a gene. CDR3 length: 15 residues. The germline CDR1 and CDR2 sequences are MGHRA and YSYEKL. The CDR3 sequence is CASSPRDSVYQPQHF. The CDR3 DNA reads as TGCGCCAGCAGCCCCCGGGACAGCGTCTATCAGCCCCAGCATTTT.